The clone carrying this T cell receptor beta chain was counted between two and nine times. Its cognate antigen is unknown. In TCRdb, the reads were re-called with MiXCR into one record per CDR3 protein. The table shows more than 75,000 distinct CDR3 sequences, with less than 30% occurring only once. The data originate from a study of T cell repertoires in cytomegalovirus infection. Findings of the study overall: The cumulative frequency of public TCR beta families distinguished individuals who carried CMV together with the relevant HLA.

This CDR3 has 14 residues. Trimming left V 1 base short and J 5 bases short, with 12 bases between. The germline CDR1 and CDR2 sequences are SEHNR and FQNEAQ (reference sequence). This sequence joins TRBV7-9 and TRBJ2-7; D is possibly TRBD1 (5 bases). The starting material was CD8+ T cells from cultured PBMCs, obtained from culture after CMV antigen stimulation. This clonotype originated in a human donor in good health (CMV status not recorded). Some clones in this sample may be carry-over from other donors' samples. CDR3 sequence: CASSLGDRSNEQYF. The DNA of the CDR3 is TGTGCCAGCAGCTTAGGCGACAGAAGTAACGAGCAGTACTTC.